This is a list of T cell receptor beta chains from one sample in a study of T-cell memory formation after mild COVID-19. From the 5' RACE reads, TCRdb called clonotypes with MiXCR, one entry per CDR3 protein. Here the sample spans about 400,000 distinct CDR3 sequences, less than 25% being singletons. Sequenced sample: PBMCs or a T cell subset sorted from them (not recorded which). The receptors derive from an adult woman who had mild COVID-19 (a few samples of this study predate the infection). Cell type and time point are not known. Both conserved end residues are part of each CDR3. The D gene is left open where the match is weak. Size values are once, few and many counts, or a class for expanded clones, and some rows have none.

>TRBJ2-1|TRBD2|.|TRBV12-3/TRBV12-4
TGTGCCAGCAGTTTTAGCGGGAGGGCCGATGAGCAGTTCTTC
CASSFSGRADEQFF
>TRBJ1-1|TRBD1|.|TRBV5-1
TGCGCCAGCAATACAGGGGGAGGTTTGAACACTGAAGCTTTCTTT
CASNTGGGLNTEAFF
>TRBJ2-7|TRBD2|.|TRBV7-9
TGTGCCAGCAGCGTAGGACGCGGGACTAGCGGTTACGAGCAGTACTTC
CASSVGRGTSGYEQYF
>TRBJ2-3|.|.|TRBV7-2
TGTGCCAGCAGCGAAGGAAGTACGGATACGCAGTATTTT
CASSEGSTDTQYF
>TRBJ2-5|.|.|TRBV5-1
TGCGCCAGCAGCTTGTCGGGGCCAGAGACCCAGTACTTC
CASSLSGPETQYF
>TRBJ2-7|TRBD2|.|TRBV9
TGTGCCAGTACCTACCCCGGGACTAGTAAAATCTACGAGCAGTACTTC
CASTYPGTSKIYEQYF
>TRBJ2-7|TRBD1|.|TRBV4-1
TGCGCCAGCAGCCAAGATGAGGGAACAGGGGGGTCCTACGAGCAGTACTTC
CASSQDEGTGGSYEQYF
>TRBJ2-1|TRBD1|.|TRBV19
TGTGCCAGTAGTCCGGGACAGGGTAGCTCCTACGAGCAGTTCTTC
CASSPGQGSSYEQFF
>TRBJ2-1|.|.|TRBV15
TGTGCCACCGGTGCATTCAATGAGCAGTTCTTC
CATGAFNEQFF
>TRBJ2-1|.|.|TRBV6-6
TGTGCCAGCAGTTACAGTGTCAGGGACCCTTTCTTCTTC
CASSYSVRDPFFF
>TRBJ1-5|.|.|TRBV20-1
TGCAGTGCCGACGGGGTGGGGCAGCCCCAGCATTTT
CSADGVGQPQHF
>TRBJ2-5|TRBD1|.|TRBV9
TGTGCCAGCAGCTCGTACCTTGGGACAGGGAGCGGGGAGACCCAGTACTTC
CASSSYLGTGSGETQYF
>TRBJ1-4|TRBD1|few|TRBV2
TGTGCCAGCAGTGAAGCCAACAGGGGATCTAATGAAAAACTGTTTTTT
CASSEANRGSNEKLFF
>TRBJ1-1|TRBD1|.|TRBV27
TGTGCCAGCAGTCCTGACAGGGGCATTGAAGGTGAAGCTTTCTTT
CASSPDRGIEGEAFF
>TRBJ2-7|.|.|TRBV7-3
TGTGCCAGCAGCTTAGGGGTCGGACTGGGCTACGAGCAGTACTTC
CASSLGVGLGYEQYF
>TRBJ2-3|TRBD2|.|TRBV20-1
TGCAGTGCTTCGGGGGGGAATTTAGGCACAGATACGCAGTATTTT
CSASGGNLGTDTQYF
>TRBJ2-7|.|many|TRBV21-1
TGTGCCAGCAGCATCCCGAAAGGCGGGAACGCTCAGTCCGAGCAGTACTTC
CASSIPKGGNAQSEQYF
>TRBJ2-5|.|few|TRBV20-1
TGCAGTGCTAGACGGCAGGGGCTCAAAGAGACCCAGTACTTC
CSARRQGLKETQYF
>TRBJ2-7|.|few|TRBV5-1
TGCGCCAGCAGCTTGGCCCCCCAGGACACAGGAAACTACGAGCAGTACTTC
CASSLAPQDTGNYEQYF
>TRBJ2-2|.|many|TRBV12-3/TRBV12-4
TGTGCCAGCAGTGTTCTCGGGGAGCTGTTTTTT
CASSVLGELFF
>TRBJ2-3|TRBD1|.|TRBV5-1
TGCGCCAGCAGCTTGGCCTCGACAGGGGCGAGTACAGATACGCAGTATTTT
CASSLASTGASTDTQYF
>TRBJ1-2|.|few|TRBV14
TGTGCCAGCAGCAAGACAGGACCCGGCGGTGGCTACACCTTC
CASSKTGPGGGYTF
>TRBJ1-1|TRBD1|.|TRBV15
TGTGCCACCAGCAGAGCGGGACAGGGATTGAACACTGAAGCTTTCTTT
CATSRAGQGLNTEAFF
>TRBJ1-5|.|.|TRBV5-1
TGTGCCAGCAGCTTAGACAGTAGCAATCAGCCCCAGCATTTT
CASSLDSSNQPQHF
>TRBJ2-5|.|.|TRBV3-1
TGTGCCAGCAGCCAAGCCCCAGAGACCCAGTACTTC
CASSQAPETQYF
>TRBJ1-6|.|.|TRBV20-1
TGCAGTGCTAGAGACCGGGGGGGGTCCTATAATTCACCCCTCCACTTT
CSARDRGGSYNSPLHF
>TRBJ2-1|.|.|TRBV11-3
TGTGCCAGCAGCTCTTATCTCGACCCTTCCTACAATGAGCAGTTCTTC
CASSSYLDPSYNEQFF
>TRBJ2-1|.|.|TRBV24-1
TGTGCCACCAGTGATCACAGGTACAATGAGCAGTTCTTC
CATSDHRYNEQFF
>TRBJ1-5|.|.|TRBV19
TGTGCCAGTAGTACCCTTCAGGGGAGTCAGCCCCAGCATTTT
CASSTLQGSQPQHF
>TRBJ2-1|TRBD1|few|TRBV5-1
TGCGCCAGCTCGGGGGGACAGGGAAATGAGCAGTTCTTC
CASSGGQGNEQFF
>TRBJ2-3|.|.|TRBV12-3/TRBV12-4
TGTGCCAGCAGTTTTGTAGGGATGACCACAGATACGCAGTATTTT
CASSFVGMTTDTQYF
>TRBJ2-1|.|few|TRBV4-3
TGCGCCAGCAGCCAAGTCGGTGCAGTAACCTACAATGAGCAGTTCTTC
CASSQVGAVTYNEQFF
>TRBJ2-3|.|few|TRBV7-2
TGTGCCAGCAGCCTAGGAGGCGGGCCGAAGCATACGCAGTATTTT
CASSLGGGPKHTQYF
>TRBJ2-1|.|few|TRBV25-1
TGTGCCAGCAGTGAATCTACTAGGGGTGACAATGAGCAGTTCTTC
CASSESTRGDNEQFF
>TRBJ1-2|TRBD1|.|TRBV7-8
TGTGCCAGCTCCCAGGGACAGGGGGCAGGGGATGGCTACACCTTC
CASSQGQGAGDGYTF
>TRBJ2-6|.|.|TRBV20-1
TGCAGTGCTAGGGGTGGGGCCAACGTCCTGACTTTC
CSARGGANVLTF
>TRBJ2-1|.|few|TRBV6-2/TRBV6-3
TGTGCCAGCAGTTACCTGGCGCGGTATGAGCAGTTCTTC
CASSYLARYEQFF
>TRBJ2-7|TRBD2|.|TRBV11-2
TGTGCCAGCAGCTCGACCTATAGCGGGAGAGGGCCCTACGAGCAGTACTTC
CASSSTYSGRGPYEQYF
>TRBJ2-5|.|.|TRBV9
TGTGCCAGCAGCGTAGGAGTCTGGGCGGGACGTGAGACCCAGTACTTC
CASSVGVWAGRETQYF
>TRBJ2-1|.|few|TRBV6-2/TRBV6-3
TGTGCCAGCAGCAGAAACAATGAGCAGTTCTTC
CASSRNNEQFF
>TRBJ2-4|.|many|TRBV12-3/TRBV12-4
TGTGCCAGCAGGATAGCACACAGTGGACTGGACATTCAGTACTTC
CASRIAHSGLDIQYF
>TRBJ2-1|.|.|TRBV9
TGTGCCAGCAGCGTAACCAGTCGGATCAATGAGCAGTTCTTC
CASSVTSRINEQFF
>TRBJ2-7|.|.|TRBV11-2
TGTGCCAGCAGCTACGACGGTCACTCCGCCTACGAGCAGTACTTC
CASSYDGHSAYEQYF
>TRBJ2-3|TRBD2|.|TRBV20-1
TGCAGTGCTAGAGGAGGTCTAGCGGGACCCACAGATACGCAGTATTTT
CSARGGLAGPTDTQYF
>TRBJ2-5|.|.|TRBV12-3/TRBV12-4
TGTGCCACTACCGCCGACGAGACCCAGTACTTC
CATTADETQYF
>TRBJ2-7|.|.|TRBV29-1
TGCAGCGTTGAACTGACAGCTGGGGGCTCCTACGAGCAGTACTTC
CSVELTAGGSYEQYF